These T cell receptor beta chains were read from a single sample in a study of graft-versus-host responses after intestinal transplantation. Repertoires were generated with immunoSEQ multiplex PCR, while TCRdb's copy carries only in-frame clones and drops some. The repertoire consists of roughly 7,300 clones, with about 97% occurring once and the leading ten covering 0.2% to 0.3%. The sequencing used PBMCs, collected 23 days after intestinal transplant. The origin of the receptors is a human patient who received an intestinal transplant, so some T cells may come from the graft donor. The CDR3 runs from the conserved cysteine through the conserved F or W. D genes are given only for firm matches. Not every row has a clone size; where given, it reads once, few, many or a size class.

V gene: TRBV9
J gene: TRBJ1-6
clone size: .
CDR3 length: 14
D gene: .
CDR3 DNA: TGTGCCAGCAGCGTAGCGGTGGGGGGCTCACCCCTCCACTTT
CDR3 protein: CASSVAVGGSPLHF

V gene: TRBV30
J gene: TRBJ2-7
clone size: .
CDR3 length: 14
D gene: TRBD2
CDR3 DNA: TGTGCCTGGAGTGTACGGGGGGAGACCTACGAGCAGTACTTC
CDR3 protein: CAWSVRGETYEQYF

V gene: TRBV11-2
J gene: TRBJ2-2
clone size: .
CDR3 length: 14
D gene: .
CDR3 DNA: TGTGCCAGCAGCTTATATGGGGACACCGGGGAGCTGTTTTTT
CDR3 protein: CASSLYGDTGELFF

V gene: TRBV25-1
J gene: TRBJ2-2
clone size: .
CDR3 length: 12
D gene: .
CDR3 DNA: TGTGCCAGCAGTGCGGGTTCCGGGGAGCTGTTTTTT
CDR3 protein: CASSAGSGELFF

V gene: TRBV5-4
J gene: TRBJ2-1
clone size: .
CDR3 length: 14
D gene: TRBD2
CDR3 DNA: TGTGCCAGCAGCTTCTCCTCCGGGACTAGGGAGCAGTTCTTC
CDR3 protein: CASSFSSGTREQFF

V gene: TRBV21-1
J gene: TRBJ2-1
clone size: .
CDR3 length: 19
D gene: .
CDR3 DNA: TGTGCCAGCAGCAAAGCGCTTTGTGGGGCGGATCGGGATTACAATGAGCAGTTCTTC
CDR3 protein: CASSKALCGADRDYNEQFF

V gene: TRBV5-6
J gene: TRBJ2-5
clone size: .
CDR3 length: 14
D gene: .
CDR3 DNA: TGTGCCAGCAGCTTGGGGGGACCCCAGGAGACCCAGTACTTC
CDR3 protein: CASSLGGPQETQYF

V gene: TRBV19
J gene: TRBJ2-2
clone size: once
CDR3 length: 13
D gene: .
CDR3 DNA: TGTGCCAGTAGCCCTAGAGAGGACGGGGAGCTGTTTTTT
CDR3 protein: CASSPREDGELFF

V gene: TRBV9
J gene: TRBJ2-1
clone size: .
CDR3 length: 16
D gene: TRBD2
CDR3 DNA: TGTGCCAGCAGCGTATCCCAGCGGGAGGTTCAGGATGAGCAGTTCTTC
CDR3 protein: CASSVSQREVQDEQFF

V gene: TRBV19
J gene: TRBJ2-1
clone size: .
CDR3 length: 13
D gene: .
CDR3 DNA: TGTGCCAGTAGTCCCCCGACTCCGTCGGTTGTGATCTTC
CDR3 protein: CASSPPTPSVVIF

V gene: TRBV21-1
J gene: TRBJ2-1
clone size: .
CDR3 length: 15
D gene: .
CDR3 DNA: TGTGCCAGCTGCCTTCCGGGACTAGCGGGCAATGAGCAGTTCTTC
CDR3 protein: CASCLPGLAGNEQFF

V gene: TRBV12-5
J gene: TRBJ2-2
clone size: .
CDR3 length: 17
D gene: .
CDR3 DNA: TGTGCTAGTGGTTTGGTACTTGGCAGGGCGGGGACCGGGGAGCTGTTTTTT
CDR3 protein: CASGLVLGRAGTGELFF

V gene: TRBV5-8
J gene: TRBJ1-1
clone size: .
CDR3 length: 15
D gene: TRBD1
CDR3 DNA: TGTGCCAGCAGCTCCGCCGGGACAGGGGACCGTGAAGCTTTCTTT
CDR3 protein: CASSSAGTGDREAFF

V gene: TRBV21-1
J gene: TRBJ2-7
clone size: .
CDR3 length: 11
D gene: .
CDR3 DNA: TGTGCCAGCGGGTCCTGCTACGAGCAGTACTTC
CDR3 protein: CASGSCYEQYF

V gene: TRBV6-1
J gene: TRBJ1-4
clone size: .
CDR3 length: 15
D gene: .
CDR3 DNA: TGTGCCAGCAGAAGAAAGAGGGGCGTCGGTGAAAAACTGTTTTTT
CDR3 protein: CASRRKRGVGEKLFF

V gene: TRBV6-1
J gene: TRBJ1-3
clone size: .
CDR3 length: 17
D gene: .
CDR3 DNA: .
CDR3 protein: CASSDSLTAFFGNTIYF

V gene: TRBV19
J gene: TRBJ2-7
clone size: .
CDR3 length: 14
D gene: .
CDR3 DNA: TGTGCCATCCATACCGGCGGAGCAAACTACGAGCAGTACTTC
CDR3 protein: CAIHTGGANYEQYF

V gene: TRBV6-1
J gene: TRBJ2-1
clone size: .
CDR3 length: 13
D gene: .
CDR3 DNA: TGTGCCAGCAGCCCCCCCGGGTCCGATGAGCAGTTCTTC
CDR3 protein: CASSPPGSDEQFF

V gene: TRBV21-1
J gene: TRBJ1-4
clone size: .
CDR3 length: 17
D gene: .
CDR3 DNA: TGTGCCAGCAGCAAAGTAGTTACAGGCTCCACTAATGAAAAACTGTTTTTT
CDR3 protein: CASSKVVTGSTNEKLFF

V gene: TRBV7-8
J gene: TRBJ1-1
clone size: .
CDR3 length: 15
D gene: .
CDR3 DNA: TGTGCCAGCAGCTTTGGAGTGTCAGGGAGTACTGAAGCTTTCTTT
CDR3 protein: CASSFGVSGSTEAFF

V gene: TRBV6-5
J gene: TRBJ2-7
clone size: .
CDR3 length: 13
D gene: .
CDR3 DNA: TGTGCCAGCAGCTTAGGGAGCTCCTACGAGCAGTACTTC
CDR3 protein: CASSLGSSYEQYF

V gene: TRBV2
J gene: TRBJ2-5
clone size: once
CDR3 length: 12
D gene: .
CDR3 DNA: TGTGCCAGCAGTGAAGGTGCAGGGACCCAGTACTTC
CDR3 protein: CASSEGAGTQYF

V gene: TRBV13
J gene: TRBJ1-1
clone size: .
CDR3 length: 18
D gene: TRBD1
CDR3 DNA: TGTGCCAGCAGCTTAGGAAGTGGAGGACAGGGGGTTAACACTGAGGCTTTCTTT
CDR3 protein: CASSLGSGGQGVNTEAFF

V gene: TRBV11-2
J gene: TRBJ2-7
clone size: .
CDR3 length: 15
D gene: TRBD2
CDR3 DNA: TGTGCCAGCAGCACCGGACTAGCGAGGAACTACGAGCAGTACTTC
CDR3 protein: CASSTGLARNYEQYF

V gene: TRBV5-8
J gene: TRBJ2-7
clone size: .
CDR3 length: 12
D gene: .
CDR3 DNA: TGTGCCAGCGCGACGGCCACCTACGAGCAGTACTTC
CDR3 protein: CASATATYEQYF

V gene: TRBV18
J gene: TRBJ1-1
clone size: .
CDR3 length: 12
D gene: .
CDR3 DNA: TGTGCCAGCTCCCCAGGGACCCCTGAAGCTTTCTTT
CDR3 protein: CASSPGTPEAFF

V gene: TRBV30
J gene: TRBJ2-3
clone size: once
CDR3 length: 13
D gene: .
CDR3 DNA: TGTGCCTGGAGCCACTCTAGCACAGATACGCAGTATTTT
CDR3 protein: CAWSHSSTDTQYF

V gene: TRBV29-1
J gene: TRBJ2-1
clone size: .
CDR3 length: 10
D gene: .
CDR3 DNA: TGCAGCGTTGAGGTCATTGAGCAGTTCTTC
CDR3 protein: CSVEVIEQFF

V gene: TRBV7-9
J gene: TRBJ2-7
clone size: .
CDR3 length: 12
D gene: .
CDR3 DNA: TGTGCCAGCAGCTTAATCCAAGACGAGCAGTACTTC
CDR3 protein: CASSLIQDEQYF

V gene: TRBV19
J gene: TRBJ2-7
clone size: .
CDR3 length: 15
D gene: TRBD1
CDR3 DNA: TGTGCCAGTAGTATTCTTCACAGGGGGCGATACGAGCAGTACTTC
CDR3 protein: CASSILHRGRYEQYF

V gene: TRBV6-5
J gene: TRBJ2-1
clone size: .
CDR3 length: 13
D gene: .
CDR3 DNA: TGTGCCAGCAGTTACTCCGAGGCGGGCGAGCAGTTCTTC
CDR3 protein: CASSYSEAGEQFF

V gene: TRBV4-1
J gene: TRBJ2-5
clone size: .
CDR3 length: 16
D gene: TRBD2
CDR3 DNA: TGCGCCAGCAGCCCCTACCTAGCGGGAGGGCAAGAGACCCAGTACTTC
CDR3 protein: CASSPYLAGGQETQYF

V gene: TRBV11-1
J gene: TRBJ2-7
clone size: .
CDR3 length: 11
D gene: .
CDR3 DNA: TGTGCCAGCAGCCTTCGCTACGAGCAGTACTTC
CDR3 protein: CASSLRYEQYF

V gene: TRBV19
J gene: TRBJ1-5
clone size: .
CDR3 length: 15
D gene: TRBD1
CDR3 DNA: TGTGCCAGTAGTATAGATGGGACAGGGATCGAGCCCCAGCATTTT
CDR3 protein: CASSIDGTGIEPQHF

V gene: TRBV27
J gene: TRBJ2-7
clone size: once
CDR3 length: 15
D gene: TRBD1
CDR3 DNA: TGTGCCAGCAGTTTAATAGGGGGGACAGGGTTGGAGCAGTACTTC
CDR3 protein: CASSLIGGTGLEQYF

V gene: TRBV30
J gene: TRBJ2-7
clone size: .
CDR3 length: 14
D gene: TRBD1
CDR3 DNA: TGTGCCTGGAGTGTAGGGACAGGGTCTAACGAGCAGTACTTC
CDR3 protein: CAWSVGTGSNEQYF

V gene: TRBV19
J gene: TRBJ1-5
clone size: .
CDR3 length: 15
D gene: .
CDR3 DNA: TGTGCCAGTACCCCGGGCCCCGTGGGCAATCAGCCCCAGCATTTT
CDR3 protein: CASTPGPVGNQPQHF

V gene: TRBV7-9
J gene: TRBJ2-7
clone size: .
CDR3 length: 12
D gene: .
CDR3 DNA: TGTGCCAGCAGCCGACAAGGTGGCGAGCAGTACTTC
CDR3 protein: CASSRQGGEQYF

V gene: TRBV6-6
J gene: TRBJ2-3
clone size: .
CDR3 length: 16
D gene: .
CDR3 DNA: TGTGCCAGCAGTTACTCTAGAGGGATTCCCCCAGATACGCAGTATTTT
CDR3 protein: CASSYSRGIPPDTQYF

V gene: TRBV19
J gene: TRBJ1-2
clone size: .
CDR3 length: 14
D gene: .
CDR3 DNA: TGTGCCAGTAGTATCTCCGGGCGCGTCTATGGCTACACCTTC
CDR3 protein: CASSISGRVYGYTF

V gene: TRBV7-9
J gene: TRBJ2-1
clone size: .
CDR3 length: 15
D gene: TRBD2
CDR3 DNA: TGTGCCAGCAGCTTAGTCCGACTAGCGGGCAATGAGCAGTTCTTC
CDR3 protein: CASSLVRLAGNEQFF

V gene: TRBV25-1
J gene: TRBJ2-1
clone size: .
CDR3 length: 18
D gene: .
CDR3 DNA: TGTGCCAGCAGTCCCGTTCCCCGACAGTGGAGCTCCTACAATGAGCAGTTCTTC
CDR3 protein: CASSPVPRQWSSYNEQFF

V gene: TRBV5-4
J gene: TRBJ2-7
clone size: .
CDR3 length: 14
D gene: TRBD1
CDR3 DNA: TGTGCCAGCACCAGGGGGATCGACCCATACGAGCAGTACTTC
CDR3 protein: CASTRGIDPYEQYF